This T cell receptor beta chain originates from a study of T cell changes during pregnancy in multiple sclerosis. Germline-derived CDR1 and CDR2 are SGHDT and YYEEEE. CDR3 length: 12 amino acids. Trimming took off 4 bases at V and 6 bases at J, with 11 bases between the two ends. This clone was detected only once. The assay was immunoSEQ multiplex PCR, and TCRdb's table has in-frame clones only and misses some. The sample contains about 69,000 clones, almost 95% of which appear only once. Specimen: peripheral blood, collected in the third trimester of pregnancy. The TCR was taken from a female donor in good health, enrolled as a control in a pregnancy study. This chain uses TRBV5-6 with TRBJ2-7; no firm D call. CDR3 sequence: CASSPGFREQYF. For the CDR3, the DNA is TGTGCCAGCAGCCCCGGGTTCCGCGAGCAGTACTTC.